The rows below give T cell receptor beta chains drawn from one sample of a study of blood T cell repertoires in COVID-19. This table comes from immunoSEQ multiplex PCR, and its TCRdb copy is limited to in-frame clones, with some not included. The sample shows tens of thousands of clones, approximately 71% of them seen only once. The specimen was peripheral blood. The receptors derive from a human donor in a cohort sampled during active COVID-19. Each CDR3 is given with its conserved first and last residue. A D gene is named only where the DNA matches it firmly. Size is stated for part of the rows, as once, few or many counts, or as a class when the clone is expanded.

D gene | J gene | clone size | V gene | CDR3 protein | CDR3 DNA
- | TRBJ1-1 | few | TRBV7-3 | CASSFAQGSEAFF | TGTGCCAGCAGCTTCGCTCAGGGGAGTGAAGCTTTCTTT
- | TRBJ1-1 | - | TRBV30 | CAWSTGGYTEAFF | TGTGCCTGGAGTACCGGAGGATACACTGAAGCTTTCTTT
- | TRBJ2-5 | once | TRBV7-6 | CASSLGAGAEETQYF | TGTGCCAGCAGCTTAGGGGCGGGGGCCGAGGAGACCCAGTACTTC
TRBD2 | TRBJ2-3 | - | TRBV6-1 | CASSDGGVTDTQYF | TGTGCCAGCAGTGATGGGGGGGTGACAGATACGCAGTATTTT
- | TRBJ1-2 | - | TRBV6-5 | CASSENREHGYTF | TGTGCCAGCAGCGAGAACAGGGAGCATGGCTACACCTTC
TRBD1 | TRBJ2-4 | - | TRBV14 | CASSRTGLTNIQYF | TGTGCCAGCAGCCGGACAGGGCTAACAAACATTCAGTACTTC
- | TRBJ2-7 | - | TRBV7-3 | CASSLGNSYEQYF | TGTGCCAGCAGCTTAGGCAACTCCTACGAGCAGTACTTC
- | TRBJ2-7 | - | TRBV5-6 | CASSRGMEEQYF | TGTGCCAGCAGCCGGGGGATGGAAGAGCAGTACTTC
- | TRBJ2-7 | - | TRBV5-1 | CASSLSRAYEQYF | TGCGCCAGCAGCTTGTCCCGAGCCTACGAGCAGTACTTC
- | TRBJ1-2 | - | TRBV3-1/TRBV3-2 | CASSPAQGVYGYTF | TGTGCCAGCAGCCCCGCCCAAGGGGTTTATGGCTACACCTTC
- | TRBJ1-5 | - | TRBV25-1 | CASSDRSSRGHQPQHF | TGTGCCAGCAGTGATCGCTCTTCGCGGGGACATCAGCCCCAGCATTTT
TRBD1 | TRBJ1-5 | - | TRBV28 | CASSPTGYRQPQHF | TGTGCCAGCAGTCCGACAGGGTACAGGCAGCCCCAGCATTTT
TRBD1 | TRBJ1-1 | - | TRBV5-5 | CASTLQGDTEAFF | TGTGCCAGCACCCTACAGGGGGACACTGAAGCTTTCTTT